Listed here is a single T cell receptor beta chain. Its antigen remains unknown. Sample-barcoded 5' priming and a J-beta primer mix drove a second PCR of 7 to 11 cycles. Per-sample output comprised a minimum of 2.5 million paired-end reads containing CDR3. TCRdb recomputed calls from the 5' RACE reads with MiXCR, one row per CDR3 protein. The sample has hundreds of thousands of distinct CDR3 sequences, around 42% seen once; the top ten hold about a fifth. This sample is part of a study of blood T cells in healthy people across ages. CDR1 and CDR2 from the germline V gene are SGHRS and YFSETQ. CDR3 length: 17 residues. V dropped 4 bases and J dropped 5 bases, with 24 bases sitting between them. Researchers isolated at least 7 million PBMCs per sample. Notes on the study in general: Conclusively comparing naive with antigen-experienced cells was impossible with unsorted PBMCs. A roughly linear age-dependent decrease characterized TCR beta diversity per million T cells.

This TCR was recovered from a man aged 55 to 70 in good health. Material: blood. This chain connects TRBV5-1 to TRBJ1-1; no reliable D call. Written as DNA, the CDR3 is TGCGCCAGCAGCCTGGACGGTTACGAGGATTTCGGGACTGAAGCTTTCTTT. Amino acids: CASSLDGYEDFGTEAFF. The complete variable domain, with remaining parts taken from reference TRBV5-1 and TRBJ1-1, reads KAGVTQTPRYLIKTRGQQVTLSCSPISGHRSVSWYQQTPGQGLQFLFEYFSETQRNKGNFPGRFSGRQFSNSRSEMNVSTLELGDSALYLCASSLDGYEDFGTEAFFGQGTRLTVV.